This T cell receptor beta chain originates from a study of T cells after yellow fever vaccination (dated by TCRdb to the late 2010s). For the study in its entirety: The SMART-Seq v4 Ultra Low Input RNA kit was used to prepare libraries from fractions with low cell numbers. To follow T-cell clones before and after primary and booster YFV17D yellow fever vaccination, bulk TCR alpha and beta repertoires were sequenced over time. The cohort comprised two healthy male donors, one aged 18 to 30 and one aged 30 to 40 years. Blood was drawn at multiple timepoints before and after primary and secondary immunization, with bulk PBMC replicates and cell subsets isolated.

Sample treatment or condition, as interpreted from the label and publication: live attenuated yellow fever vaccine strain. PBMCs were isolated from peripheral blood using a standard Ficoll-Paque protocol. Dynabeads CD4 and CD8 positive selection kits were used to isolate CD4 and CD8 T-cell fractions. TriZol was used to extract RNA from bulk PBMCs, CD4 and CD8 fractions, and dextramer-positive and dextramer-negative fractions. Data came from an Illumina NovaSeq 6000. TCR cDNA was made using 5'RACE template switching, a step that added a universal primer site and unique molecular identifiers. Priming of cDNA synthesis was performed from both the TCR alpha and TCR beta constant segments. Libraries were amplified in two PCR steps, with sample barcodes and sequencing adapters added in the second step. Sequencing of the libraries was done on either Illumina HiSeq 2500 (2x100 bp) or NovaSeq (2x150 bp). Turning to the authors' computational methods: Demultiplexing of reads and collapsing into UMI consensus sequences were performed with MIGEC, and V(D)J alignment was carried out with MiXCR. Using edgeR on replicate PBMC samples, clonotypes were called vaccine-responding if FDR was below 0.01 and the log2 fold change was above 5 up to day 15. Each bulk clonotype was labeled CD4 or CD8 based on which sequenced repertoire, CD4 or CD8, contained the clonotype at higher abundance. Using fastp trimming at Q25 and MiXCR clonotype assembly, TCRdb reanalyzed the public sequencing data and kept in-frame beta chains. CDR3 protein sequences are deduplicated, and each keeps its most common genes and DNA. The V and J calls come from TCRdb's annotation, not from the publication. The sample table holds some 320,000 distinct CDR3 sequences, of which about 10% were seen once. Around 3.2% of the sample is held by the ten biggest clonotypes.

Broader findings and caveats from the paper: Because abundant contaminating clonotypes from the bulk population could be contained in FACS-sorted repertoires, computational filtering was required. Only a couple of donors were included in the study, so the extent to which the findings can be generalized is limited. Compared with the primary T-cell response, the secondary T-cell response was weaker but faster, peaking on day 5 rather than day 15. After the booster, most of the clones that had expanded following primary vaccination were detected again (about 95% of CD4 and around 90% of CD8), which suggests that memory was broadly maintained. A small fraction of clonotypes appeared in both the CD4 and CD8 compartments, likely as a result of convergent recombination.

Notes on this clonotype: The target of this receptor is not known. The sample holds no much larger clone one base away, and base qualities are not on file.

Looking up the germline V gene yields CDR1 SGDLS and CDR2 YYNGEE. Including the terminal cysteine and phenylalanine, the CDR3 comprises 16 residues. Only the CDR3 region is kept as DNA, spanning 48 bases read in frame from base 1. V and J lose 4 bases and 2 bases, and a span of 18 bases separates them. This receptor was obtained from a man aged 18-30 years who received the YFV17D yellow fever vaccine. The sequence joins TRBV9 to TRBJ1-1; too little of a D gene remains to name it. This specimen was CD4+ T cells sorted from PBMCs, taken 45 days after the yellow fever booster vaccination. The CDR3 sequence is CASSRVHLGRNTEAFF. The DNA sequence is given as TGTGCCAGCAGCCGGGTCCACTTGGGCCGCAACACTGAAGCTTTCTTT.